The entry below gives a single T cell receptor beta chain sequence along with its context. Antigen: not known. PCR amplification relied on 60 Vbeta primers (plus 13 Jbeta primers). The table came from immunoSEQ multiplex PCR; TCRdb's copy has only in-frame clones and leaves some out. The top ten hold less than 4.5% of the sample, which has 84,000 or so clones, 75% to 80% seen once. The data belong to a study of cytomegalovirus exposure and HLA in healthy donors. Findings and caveats of the study: V- and J-gene trimming of TCR beta was linked (in a later analysis) to a missense DCLRE1C variant. Researchers catalogued about 150 TCR beta chains as cytomegalovirus-associated. DRB1 had the most TCR associations and HLA-C the fewest, a later analysis found, with rates varying by HLA locus.

The CDR3 sequence is 14 residues long. Germline loops: CDR1 MNHEY, CDR2 SVGAGI. V lost 4 bases to trimming and J lost 1 base, with 8 bases between them. Sequencing was done on a sample of PBMCs. This TCR was recovered from a man under 40 in good health and CMV-seronegative. V is TRBV6-5 and J is TRBJ1-5; possible D gene TRBD1, 6 bases. CDR3 protein: CASSWGQSNQPQHF. In nucleotides, the CDR3 is TGTGCCAGCAGTTGGGGACAAAGCAATCAGCCCCAGCATTTT.